The sample holds one count of the clone carrying this TCR beta chain. These data are taken from a study of blood T cell repertoires in COVID-19. As for the study in general: Whether acute or convalescent, the COVID-19 samples came from the United States, Italy and Spain.

TCRdb's copy holds only in-frame clones and misses some; the assay was immunoSEQ multiplex PCR. The repertoire holds about 260,000 clones, with about 85% as singletons. Between the trimmed V and J ends, which lost 5 bases and 8 bases, there was a span of 11 bases. Germline CDR1 SEHNR, CDR2 FQNEAQ (reference sequence). There are 12 residues in the CDR3. The sample was peripheral blood. The origin of this receptor is a man aged 55 to 70 with acute or convalescent COVID-19. This chain links TRBV7-9 with TRBJ2-3; D is perhaps TRBD2 (5 bases). The CDR3 coding sequence is TGTGCCAGCAGCCCGGAGGTGGGTACGCAGTATTTT. Translated: CASSPEVGTQYF.